The 8 T cell receptor beta chains in this list originate from one sample, sequenced in a study of spatial heterogeneity in lung cancer. TCRdb reprocessed the 5' RACE reads via MiXCR and lists one record per CDR3 protein. The sample lists about 2,900 distinct CDR3 sequences; about 18% were seen once. Time point described: sample taken at primary tumor resection. Sequenced material: normal lung tissue next to the tumor, taken at surgery. Receptors originate from a female donor with early-stage non-small cell lung cancer.

The table lists this clonotype with a few counts. The chain uses TRBV10-3 and TRBJ2-5, with 9 bases lining up with TRBD2. The V segment lost 4 bases and the J segment 1 base; nucleotides outside the gene matches: 4. CDR1 is ENHRY, CDR2 SYGVKD, per germline. The CDR3 covers 15 residues. CDR3 protein: CAISVRRGGQETQYF. The DNA for the CDR3 is TGTGCCATCAGTGTGCGGCGGGGGGGCCAAGAGACCCAGTACTTC.

The genes are TRBV6-6 and TRBJ2-3; either TRBD1 or TRBD2 may supply D (5 bases each). Germline values: CDR1 MNHNY, CDR2 SVGAGI (reference sequence). This CDR3 region has 17 residues. The V end lost 2 bases, the J end lost 2 bases, and 17 bases lay between the germline ends. CDR3 region: CASSYTGAPTPTDTQYF. The CDR3 DNA follows: TGTGCCAGCAGTTACACCGGGGCACCAACCCCCACAGATACGCAGTATTTT.

In nucleotides, the CDR3 is TGTGCCAGCAGCCCGGGGACTAGCGGGGGAAACCAAGAGACCCAGTACTTC. This encodes CASSPGTSGGNQETQYF. The chain has TRBV7-3 and TRBJ2-5; 14 nucleotides agree with TRBD2. Germline V gene lookup returns CDR1 SGHTA and CDR2 FQGTGA. With V trimmed by 5 bases and J by 0 bases, 5 bases remained unmatched. CDR3 length: 17 amino acids. The complete variable domain, with remaining parts taken from reference TRBV7-3 and TRBJ2-5, reads GAGVSQTPSNKVTEKGKYVELRCDPISGHTALYWYRQSLGQGPEFLIYFQGTGAADDSGLPNDRFFAVRPEGSVSTLKIQRTERGDSAVYLCASSPGTSGGNQETQYFGPGTRLLVL.

By share, this clonotype ranks as medium-sized. The V call is TRBV25-1, the J call TRBJ2-3; tentatively, D is TRBD1 (6 bases). Trimming left V 3 bases short and J 6 bases short, with 16 bases between. Germline CDR1 reads MGHDK; CDR2 reads SYGVNS. The CDR3 is made up of 15 amino acids. CDR3 residues: CASSEGATSYDTQYF. In DNA, the CDR3 is TGTGCCAGCAGTGAGGGGGCCACCTCCTATGATACGCAGTATTTT.

This clonotype was seen many times. The chain uses TRBV28 and TRBJ2-1; 8 bases are a match to TRBD2. The CDR3 is 17 amino acids. The germline V gene has CDR1 MDHEN and CDR2 SYDVKM. V was pared by 6 bases and J by 0 bases, with 10 bases of the junction left unmatched. The CDR3 spells CASSTISGTSSYNEQFF. The DNA of the CDR3 is TGTGCCAGCAGCACTATTAGCGGGACGAGCTCCTACAATGAGCAGTTCTTC.

This clonotype is judged medium-sized. The rearrangement uses TRBV15 and TRBJ1-2; 8 bases align to TRBD1. CDR1 is LNHNV and CDR2 is YYDKDF in the germline V gene (reference sequence). This CDR3 contains 15 residues. Germline trimming cut 2 bases from V and 1 base from J; bases unmatched to any gene: 3. CDR3 amino acids: CATSRMDRDNYGYTF. DNA for the CDR3: TGTGCCACCAGCAGAATGGACAGGGATAACTATGGCTACACCTTC.

V usage is TRBV10-3 and J usage is TRBJ2-3; 9 bases line up with TRBD2. The CDR3 totals 15 residues. The ends lost 4 bases at V and 3 bases at J; junction bases unmatched: 5. Germline CDR1 ENHRY, CDR2 SYGVKD. CDR3: CAISGGGRDTDTQYF. DNA of the CDR3: TGTGCCATCAGTGGGGGCGGGAGGGATACAGATACGCAGTATTTT.

V usage is TRBV5-1 and J usage is TRBJ2-5; weak D call: TRBD2 (6 bases). Germline V gene data show CDR1 as SGHRS and CDR2 as YFSETQ. The CDR3 has 15 residues. V shed 4 bases and J shed 5 bases, with 18 bases lying between them. The CDR3 DNA reads TGCGCCAGCAGCACCGGGACTTCCGAGGGGGAGACCCAGTACTTC. Its translation: CASSTGTSEGETQYF.